Presented here are 17 T cell receptor beta chains from one specimen sequenced in a study of T cells in Graves' hyperthyroidism and ophthalmopathy. TCR beta CDR3 region amplification was performed from RNA transcripts. The study used the HTBI primer set for a first-round RT-PCR of the TCR CDR3. TCRdb called the multiplex PCR reads again in MiXCR, with one record for every CDR3 protein. In the table there are about 300,000 distinct CDR3 sequences, 13% of which are singletons. Sample: blood. The receptor set was obtained from a woman under 40 with Graves' hyperthyroidism that later progressed to Graves' ophthalmopathy.

This clonotype was seen many times. The V call is TRBV6-5, the J call TRBJ1-1; no clear D. The ends were cut back, 0 bases at V and 1 base at J, with 9 bases in the middle. There are 15 residues in the CDR3. Germline V CDR1 and CDR2: MNHEY, SVGAGI. The DNA for the CDR3 is TGTGCCAGCAGTTACTCGAGGAGGCCGAACACTGAAGCTTTCTTT. Protein sequence: CASSYSRRPNTEAFF.

This clonotype was seen many times. V gene TRBV2 combines with J gene TRBJ2-3, with D perhaps matching TRBD2 (6 bases). V lost 4 bases and J 0 bases, leaving 11 bases between the germline ends. Germline V gives CDR1 SNHLY, CDR2 FYNNEI. The CDR3 spans 15 residues. CDR3 sequence (DNA): TGTGCCAGCAGTGTCGGGACTGTTAGCACAGATACGCAGTATTTT. It yields the protein CASSVGTVSTDTQYF. Full variable domain (rest looked up from reference TRBV2 and TRBJ2-3): EPEVTQTPSHQVTQMGQEVILRCVPISNHLYFYWYRQILGQKVEFLVSFYNNEISEKSEIFDDQFSVERPDGSNFTLKIRSTKLEDSAMYFCASSVGTVSTDTQYFGPGTRLTVL.

This clonotype appeared many times. The chain employs TRBV6-6 and TRBJ2-5; 8 bases fit TRBD1. Looked up from germline, CDR1 is MNHNY and CDR2 is SVGAGI (reference sequence). Losses at the gene ends were 2 bases for V and 5 bases for J; bases not matched to a gene: 16. There are 18 residues in the CDR3. CDR3 in amino acids: CASSYAQGAAAAQETQYF. CDR3 nucleotides: TGTGCCAGCAGTTACGCCCAGGGGGCTGCGGCGGCCCAGGAGACCCAGTACTTC.

The rearrangement joins TRBV19 to TRBJ2-1; 8 bases are a match to TRBD1. V gave up 5 bases and J gave up 5 bases; unmatched junction bases: 8. The CDR3 covers 15 residues. The germline CDR1 and CDR2 sequences are LNHDA and SQIVND (reference sequence). The CDR3 here is CASSFWDRQDNEQFF. The CDR3, as DNA: TGTGCCAGTAGTTTTTGGGACAGGCAAGACAATGAGCAGTTCTTC.

V usage is TRBV6-1 and J usage is TRBJ1-2; perhaps TRBD1 as D (5 bases). Germline CDR1 MNHNS, CDR2 SASEGT. Trimming stripped 2 bases from V and 7 bases from J, with 14 bases between. This CDR3 contains 14 residues. The chain's CDR3 is CASSEYEGTPGYTF. The CDR3, as DNA: TGTGCCAGCAGTGAATACGAGGGGACCCCTGGCTACACCTTC.

This clonotype showed up just a few times. The genes are TRBV4-2 and TRBJ2-7; 8 nucleotides agree with TRBD2. CDR1 is LGHNA, CDR2 YNFKEQ, per germline. The CDR3 loop spans 17 amino acids. With 4 bases clipped from V and 5 bases from J, the junction kept 16 bases outside the gene matches. This CDR3 reads CASSPGGAGVSPHEQYF. DNA of the CDR3: TGTGCCAGCAGCCCCGGGGGAGCGGGAGTTTCACCCCACGAGCAGTACTTC.

There are many counts of this clonotype. The chain links TRBV27 to TRBJ2-7; TRBD2 aligns across 7 bases. This CDR3 region has 15 residues. Losses at the gene ends were 7 bases for V and 0 bases for J; bases not matched to a gene: 9. Germline-derived CDR1 and CDR2 are MNHEY and SMNVEV (reference sequence). The CDR3 nucleotides read TGTGCCAGCAAAACTAGCGCCCAAAGCTCCTACGAGCAGTACTTC. It translates to CASKTSAQSSYEQYF.

Details on this clonotype: This may be a read error: a much more frequent sequence differs by one nucleotide. In this CDR3 the conserved last residue, phenylalanine or tryptophan, is missing, so a read error is likely. V is TRBV30 and J is TRBJ2-7, with 9 bases lining up with TRBD2. The CDR3 extends over 15 amino acids. The trim removed 0 bases at V and 6 bases at J, leaving 9 bases unmatched. CDR1 GTSNPN and CDR2 SVGIG come from the germline V gene (reference sequence). The chain's CDR3 is CAWSVGLARGGEQYL. DNA of the CDR3: TGTGCCTGGAGTGTGGGACTAGCCCGGGGTGGCGAGCAGTACCTC.

The sample holds many counts of this clonotype. The rearrangement links TRBV7-2 to TRBJ2-7; 8 bases map to TRBD2. CDR1 is SGHTA and CDR2 is FQGNSA in the germline V gene. The CDR3 runs to 12 residues. The trim removed 4 bases at V and 7 bases at J, leaving 3 bases unmatched. For the CDR3, the DNA is TGTGCCAGCAGCTACCTAGCGGGTGAGCAGTACTTC. Encoded protein: CASSYLAGEQYF.

This clonotype has ten or more counts. For the CDR3, the DNA is TGTGCCAGCAGTTACGCGCTAGCGGGAGTACCCGGGGAGCTGTTTTTT. It translates to CASSYALAGVPGELFF. The chain combines TRBV6-2 or TRBV6-3 with TRBJ2-2; 10 nucleotides line up with TRBD2. Looked up from germline, CDR1 is MNHEY and CDR2 is SVGEGT. The ends lost 2 bases at V and 6 bases at J; junction bases unmatched: 6. The CDR3 loop spans 16 amino acids.

This chain joins TRBV4-1 and TRBJ2-3, with D uncertain. Trimming removed 2 bases at V and 2 bases at J, with 14 bases between. The V gene's germline CDR1 is MGHRA and CDR2 YSYEKL. The length of the CDR3 is 16 residues. The CDR3 here is CASSQTSTPYTDTQYF. CDR3 nucleotides: TGCGCCAGCAGCCAAACAAGCACCCCGTACACAGATACGCAGTATTTT.

This clonotype has ten or more counts. The V call is TRBV11-2, the J call TRBJ1-2, with a tentative D call TRBD1 (6 bases). Trimming cost V 1 base and J 5 bases, with 11 bases left between them. The CDR3 totals 14 residues. In germline, CDR1 is SGHAT, CDR2 FQNNGV. The DNA for the CDR3 is TGTGCCAGCAGCTTAGCCGCCGGACAGTATGGCTACACCTTC. Protein product: CASSLAAGQYGYTF.

This clonotype has a count of ten or more. The rearrangement uses TRBV7-6 and TRBJ2-1; possibly TRBD2 for D (6 bases). CDR1 and CDR2 (germline): SGHVS, FNYEAQ. This CDR3 contains 15 residues. The V end lost 4 bases, the J end lost 5 bases, and 15 bases lay between the germline ends. The CDR3 loop is CASSSTPGVDNEQFF. The CDR3 DNA is TGTGCCAGCAGCTCGACCCCGGGAGTCGACAATGAGCAGTTCTTC.

This clonotype appeared a few times. The chain joins TRBV5-1 to TRBJ2-1, with D possibly matching TRBD1 (5 bases). The V and J ends lost 0 bases and 6 bases respectively, with 13 bases between them. This CDR3 spans 15 amino acids. CDR1 and CDR2 from the germline V gene are SGHRS and YFSETQ. The CDR3 here is CASSLASGNTNEQFF. The CDR3 DNA sequence: TGCGCCAGCAGCTTGGCGTCAGGGAACACCAATGAGCAGTTCTTC. The whole variable domain, filled in from reference TRBV5-1 and TRBJ2-1, reads KAGVTQTPRYLIKTRGQQVTLSCSPISGHRSVSWYQQTPGQGLQFLFEYFSETQRNKGNFPGRFSGRQFSNSRSEMNVSTLELGDSALYLCASSLASGNTNEQFFGPGTRLTVL.

This clonotype was recorded many times. J is TRBJ2-2 and V is TRBV18; D is unclear. The CDR3 is made up of 15 amino acids. The V and J ends lost 6 bases and 0 bases respectively, with 11 bases between them. Germline V gives CDR1 KGHSH, CDR2 LQKENI. DNA for the CDR3: TGTGCCAGCTCCGTACAGAATCCGAACACCGGGGAGCTGTTTTTT. This sequence encodes CASSVQNPNTGELFF.

The V gene is TRBV20-1, the J gene TRBJ2-1; 9 bases align to TRBD2. The V gene end was trimmed by 2 bases and the J gene end by 7 bases; junction bases not matched to a gene: 6. The CDR3 sequence is 14 residues long. CDR1 and CDR2 (germline): DFQATT, SNEGSKA (reference sequence). This CDR3 is CSARTLAGRNEQFF. As DNA, the CDR3 is TGCAGTGCTAGAACACTAGCGGGCAGAAATGAGCAGTTCTTC.

This clonotype was detected only a few times. The chain is built from TRBV24-1 and TRBJ2-2, with D perhaps TRBD2 (6 bases). This CDR3 has 16 residues. The V gene's germline CDR1 is KGHDR and CDR2 SFDVKD. V lost 3 bases, J lost 2 bases, and 12 bases lay in between. The CDR3 nucleotides are TGTGCCACCAGTGATCTACTAGCAGAAAACACCGGGGAGCTGTTTTTT. Its protein product is CATSDLLAENTGELFF.